The clone carrying this T cell receptor beta chain has only one observation. The antigen remains unidentified. Two oligonucleotides, mixed equimolar, formed the beta constant-region primer covering TRBC1 and TRBC2. Nested alpha and beta constant-region primers with the SP2 primer drove four PCR rounds on ligated cDNA. One entry per CDR3 protein, called by TCRdb with MiXCR from the UMI-ligation and nested PCR reads. The sample consists of 120,000 to 150,000 distinct CDR3 sequences, about 20% of them appearing once. Germline-derived CDR1 and CDR2 are SEHNR and FQNEAQ (reference sequence). The V end lost 7 bases, the J end lost 2 bases, and 9 bases lay between the germline ends. The CDR3 totals 12 residues. The data were taken from a study of naive and memory T cell subsets. The study, taken as a whole, reports: Naive repertoires, especially CD8, held a few larger clonotypes, possibly memory cells re-expressing CD45RA. Clonotypes are single alpha or beta chains, not paired receptors.

This chain connects TRBV7-9 to TRBJ2-7; no clear D. The source of this sequence is a human donor in good health. Sequencing was carried out using naive CD8+ T cells from blood. The CDR3 DNA reads TGTGCCAGCACCGGTGACCCCTACGAGCAGTACTTC. Its translation: CASTGDPYEQYF.